This passage covers 15 T cell receptor beta chains from one sample sequenced in a study of T cell repertoires in cytomegalovirus infection. MiXCR, run by TCRdb on the reads, gives a single entry per CDR3 protein. The sample contains fewer than 85,000 distinct CDR3 sequences, roughly 44% of which appear only once. Antigen specificity for these receptors is unknown. The sequences come from CD8+ T cells from cultured PBMCs, collected from culture after CMV antigen stimulation. These receptors came from a human donor in good health (CMV status not recorded). Some clones in this sample may be carry-over from other donors' samples.

This clonotype has a handful of counts. The V call is TRBV7-4, the J call TRBJ2-1, with 14 bases identical to TRBD2. This CDR3 has 19 amino acids. Looked up from germline, CDR1 is SGHVT and CDR2 is SQSDAQ. After removal of 0 bases from V and 7 bases from J, the junction contained 11 bases not matched to a gene. The CDR3: CASSLALSGLAGGDNEQFF. The CDR3 DNA reads as TGTGCCAGCAGCTTAGCGCTAAGCGGACTAGCGGGAGGAGATAATGAGCAGTTCTTC.

The V gene is TRBV6-1, the J gene TRBJ2-5; TRBD2 is a possible D gene (5 bases). V was clipped by 2 bases and J by 7 bases, with 17 bases between them. CDR1 MNHNS and CDR2 SASEGT come from the germline V gene. The CDR3 is made up of 15 amino acids. CDR3 in amino acids: CASSESIGLPGTQYF. The CDR3 nucleotides read TGTGCCAGCAGTGAATCTATAGGACTCCCTGGGACCCAGTACTTC.

The chain couples TRBV6-5 to TRBJ2-3; 11 bases match TRBD2. CDR3 length: 15 amino acids. The germline V gene has CDR1 MNHEY and CDR2 SVGAGI. With 4 bases clipped from V and 6 bases from J, the junction kept 6 bases outside the gene matches. The CDR3 sequence: CASSFLAGGSDTQYF. The CDR3 DNA reads as TGTGCCAGCAGTTTCCTAGCGGGAGGAAGTGATACGCAGTATTTT.

V gene TRBV27 combines with J gene TRBJ1-5, with TRBD1 matching 7 bases. This CDR3 contains 14 residues. Germline-derived CDR1 and CDR2 are MNHEY and SMNVEV (reference sequence). Trimming removed 5 bases from V and 9 bases from J; junction bases left unmatched: 10. The CDR3 DNA sequence: TGTGCCAGCAGTCCTAGGGACAGAATCAGGCCCCAGCATTTT. It translates to CASSPRDRIRPQHF.

This clonotype was counted between two and nine times. V is TRBV7-8 and J is TRBJ2-3; TRBD2 matches 14 bases. The CDR3 totals 18 residues. In germline, CDR1 is SGHVS, CDR2 FQNEAQ. V lost 0 bases to trimming and J lost 8 bases; unmatched junction nucleotides: 10. The DNA for the CDR3 is TGTGCCAGCAGCTTAGCCATTCCCGGGACTAGCGGGAGATCTACGCAGTATTTT. This codes for CASSLAIPGTSGRSTQYF.

The table lists this clonotype with a count of one. The CDR3 nucleotides are TGCGCCAGCATGGCAGGGGACTCTAGCACAGATACGCAGTATTTT. This encodes CASMAGDSSTDTQYF. The V and J genes are TRBV5-1 and TRBJ2-3; tentatively, D is TRBD1 or TRBD2 (6 bases each). With 6 bases removed from V and 0 bases from J, the gap between germline ends came to 14 bases. CDR1 and CDR2 from the germline V gene are SGHRS and YFSETQ. This CDR3 region has 15 residues.

The V gene is TRBV7-3, the J gene TRBJ1-2, with D possibly being TRBD1 (5 bases). Trimming pared 2 bases from V and 6 bases from J, leaving 7 bases between. Germline V gene lookup returns CDR1 SGHTA and CDR2 FQGTGA. This CDR3 is built from 12 residues. This chain's CDR3 is CASSLGDDGYTF. Written as DNA, the CDR3 is TGTGCCAGCAGCTTAGGGGACGATGGCTACACCTTC.

The rearrangement uses TRBV12-3 or TRBV12-4 and TRBJ1-2; 9 bases line up with TRBD1. J gave up 7 bases and V 1 base, and 1 base lay outside the gene matches. The CDR3 has 13 amino acids. The CDR3 DNA reads as TGTGCCAGCAGTTTAGGGGGACAGGGTGGCTACACCTTC. Translated, it gives CASSLGGQGGYTF.

The rearrangement links TRBV28 to TRBJ2-4; D possibly corresponds to TRBD1 (5 bases). V shed 6 bases and J shed 6 bases, with 15 bases lying between them. Germline CDR1 MDHEN, CDR2 SYDVKM. The CDR3 spans 14 residues. The CDR3 region is CASSRRGAVNIQYF. The CDR3 nucleotides are TGTGCCAGCAGCCGAAGGGGCGCGGTAAACATTCAGTACTTC.

V usage is TRBV28 and J usage is TRBJ2-2; the D is unclear. Germline CDR1 and CDR2: MDHEN and SYDVKM. V lost 4 bases and J 9 bases, leaving 9 bases between the germline ends. The CDR3 has 12 amino acids. Here the CDR3 reads CASSSPSRELFF. CDR3 bases: TGTGCCAGCAGTTCACCATCCCGGGAGCTGTTTTTT.

The rearrangement links TRBV11-2 to TRBJ2-7, with D unclear. Germline CDR1 and CDR2: SGHAT and FQNNGV. Trimming left V 4 bases short and J 4 bases short, with 5 bases between. The CDR3 consists of 11 residues. The DNA for the CDR3 is TGTGCCAGCAGCTCTCGGTACGAGCAGTACTTC. Translated, it gives CASSSRYEQYF.

This clonotype was counted a few times. V usage is TRBV2 and J usage is TRBJ2-3, with a tentative D call TRBD1 (5 bases). Germline V gene data show CDR1 as SNHLY and CDR2 as FYNNEI. The CDR3 totals 12 residues. The germline V and J ends were trimmed by 10 bases and 4 bases, with 12 bases remaining between them. The CDR3 DNA follows: TGTGCCAAAGACAGAGGCGCAGATACGCAGTATTTT. The encoded protein is CAKDRGADTQYF. Full variable domain (missing parts from reference TRBV2 and TRBJ2-3): EPEVTQTPSHQVTQMGQEVILRCVPISNHLYFYWYRQILGQKVEFLVSFYNNEISEKSEIFDDQFSVERPDGSNFTLKIRSTKLEDSAMYFCAKDRGADTQYFGPGTRLTVL.

The rearrangement uses TRBV27 and TRBJ1-2, with 7 bases that match TRBD1. V lost 8 bases and J lost 2; bases outside the gene matches: 5. The CDR3 runs 13 residues. Germline values: CDR1 MNHEY, CDR2 SMNVEV (reference sequence). CDR3 amino acids: CASSTGQNYGYTF. CDR3 coding DNA: TGTGCCAGCTCGACAGGGCAAAACTATGGCTACACCTTC.

This rearrangement joins TRBV7-4 to TRBJ2-3; maybe TRBD2 (5 bases). The CDR3 loop spans 13 amino acids. V shed 5 bases and J shed 3 bases, with 9 bases lying between them. Germline CDR1 SGHVT, CDR2 SQSDAQ. Here the CDR3 reads CASSPRLTDTQYF. CDR3 in DNA: TGTGCCAGCAGCCCGAGACTAACAGATACGCAGTATTTT.

This clonotype was seen more than once but under ten times. V usage is TRBV6-2 or TRBV6-3 and J usage is TRBJ1-5; TRBD1 might be the D (6 bases). Germline CDR1 reads MNHEY; CDR2 reads SVGEGT. Between the trimmed V and J ends, which lost 6 bases and 6 bases, there was a span of 18 bases. This CDR3 spans 15 amino acids. The CDR3 DNA reads as TGTGCCAGCAGCCTGCGGGGGCGGTCGGGTCAGCCCCAGCATTTT. Residues: CASSLRGRSGQPQHF.